This T cell receptor beta chain was captured in a study of cytomegalovirus exposure and HLA in healthy donors. Germline V CDR1 and CDR2: SGHAT, FQNNGV. V gave up 6 bases and J gave up 12 bases, with 17 bases separating them. CDR3 length equals 12 residues. The PCR used 60 Vbeta and 13 Jbeta primers. This table comes from immunoSEQ multiplex PCR, and its TCRdb copy is limited to in-frame clones, with some not included. The sample lists about 120,000 clones, 77% occurring once. Turning to this clone: Antigen: not known.

Study-wide results and limits: Investigators reported some 150 TCR beta chains as tied to cytomegalovirus. CMV serostatus stood as the only immune exposure information on hand.

Donors in the study were healthy people who gave bone marrow. The rearrangement links TRBV11-2 to TRBJ1-2; unclear D gene. Sequencing used PBMCs. This sequence originates from a man aged 18-30 years in good health and CMV-seropositive. The CDR3, as DNA: TGTGCCAGCAGTCCTGGCGGCTTTCGCCACACCTTC. As protein: CASSPGGFRHTF.